This T cell receptor beta chain was recorded in a study of early T cells in non-severe SARS-CoV-2 infection. Study-wide context: From unsorted whole blood, bulk RNA was sequenced, and the chains remained unpaired. Study results and caveats: VDJdb matching favored anti-spike CD8 responses, missing private and CD4 specificities.

The CDR3 covers 18 residues. In this sample, this clonotype turned up a few times. No antigen is known for it. Individual cDNA molecules each received unique molecular identifiers attached to them. TCRdb used MiXCR to reprocess the 5' RACE reads, holding one entry per CDR3 protein. The data contain roughly 86,000 distinct CDR3 sequences, over 12% of them singletons. The sequenced material came from whole blood. The TCR was taken from an adult who was a healthcare worker with PCR-confirmed SARS-CoV-2 infection or an uninfected control (not recorded which). The rearrangement links TRBV21-1 to TRBJ1-2; the D segment call TRBD1 is taken from the table without a DNA check. TRBV21-1 is classified as a pseudogene. Written as DNA, the CDR3 is TGTGCCAGCAGCAAAACATCGGGCGACAGGGGCGAAGGCTATGGCTACACCTTC. Protein product: CASSKTSGDRGEGYGYTF.